This entry is about one T cell receptor (beta chain). No antigen is known for it. This sample is drawn from a study of prognosis after radiotherapy for stage I lung cancer. Study-level information: Tumors were squamous cell carcinoma in more than 5 patients and adenocarcinoma in around 13.

Study-wide results and limits: Unique TCR clones declined after stereotactic body radiation therapy, from a median around 9,500 to 6,500.

Researchers used two-round multiplex PCR to amplify TCR beta CDR3 starting from genomic DNA. With primers specific to each TRBV and TRBJ gene, the first-round PCR was performed. TCRdb analysed the multiplex PCR reads with MiXCR anew, one entry per CDR3 protein. This table holds some 35,000 distinct CDR3 sequences, less than 40% found once. CDR1 KGHDR and CDR2 SFDVKD come from the germline V gene. There are 13 residues in the CDR3. Trimming pared 6 bases from V and 3 bases from J, leaving 9 bases between. This sequence originates from a donor over 45 with non-small cell lung cancer. The source was PBMCs, collected before or after stereotactic body radiation therapy (not recorded which). V gene TRBV24-1 combines with J gene TRBJ2-3; perhaps TRBD1 as D (5 bases). CDR3 residues: CATSRQGTDTQYF. CDR3 bases: TGTGCCACCAGTAGGCAGGGTACAGATACGCAGTATTTT.